This entry concerns a single T cell receptor beta chain. The antigen remains unidentified. Beta-chain TCR cDNA was generated via 5'RACE template switching with UMIs. TCRdb reprocessed the 5' RACE reads and reports one entry per CDR3 protein, with no DNA. The repertoire table contains about 390,000 distinct CDR3 sequences. The CDR3 loop spans 12 amino acids. Germline CDR1 SNHLY, CDR2 FYNNEI. The data were taken from a study of T cells expressing NK-cell markers. For the study at large: There were seven HCMV-seropositive donors and one seronegative donor among the eight sequenced.

Study observations and caveats: In a handful of donors, these clonotypes also led the CD3+CD56-NKG2C+ fraction. The study found dominant NKG2C+ clonotypes at roughly 1.0-7.5% of CD8+ T cells in roughly six donors.

This sequence joins TRBV2 and TRBJ1-3. The TCR sequence derives from a woman in her 50s in good health. The sequenced sample consisted of blood T cells: a sorted CD56 or NKG2C T cell subset, CD4+ or CD8+ T cells, or bulk PBMC T cells (not recorded which). This CDR3 reads CASSVLANTIYF.